This T cell receptor beta chain was identified during a study of OX40 agonist ivuxolimab in advanced cancers. Study-wide background: Patients were treated with intravenous ivuxolimab, dosed at 0.01 to 10 mg/kg and infused every 2 weeks. Earlier anti-PD-1, anti-PD-L1 or anti-CTLA-4 therapy was permitted; 30% to 45% had received some. Study-wide findings and caveats: Some nonresponders also had low normalized T-cell clonal expansion. CD8+ T cells averaged more expanded clones than CD4+.

The protocol was immunoSEQ multiplex PCR, while the TCRdb copy is restricted to in-frame clones and leaves out a portion. The sample lists about 32,000 clones, 75% to 85% occurring once. CDR1 is GTSNPN, CDR2 SVGIG, per germline (reference sequence). This CDR3 is 15 amino acids long. V shed 1 base and J shed 2 bases, with 15 bases lying between them. In regard to this clone: What it recognizes is unknown.

The genes are TRBV30 and TRBJ2-7; TRBD1 is a possible D gene (6 bases). This specimen was CD4+ or CD8+ T cells sorted from blood, taken in a trial of the OX40 agonist ivuxolimab. The source of this sequence is an adult with an advanced solid tumor such as melanoma, head and neck, liver or kidney cancer. The CDR3 sequence is CAWSGGRGQPYEQYF. CDR3 nucleotide sequence: TGTGCCTGGAGTGGGGGAAGAGGACAGCCCTACGAGCAGTACTTC.